These 4 T cell receptor beta chains were all obtained from the same sample, sequenced in a study of T cell responses to AZD1222 COVID-19 vaccine. The method was immunoSEQ multiplex PCR; TCRdb's version includes in-frame clones alone and lacks a portion of them. The sample consists of some 86,000 clones, more than 70% of them appearing once. Sequenced here: peripheral blood, sampled 28 days after the second AZD1222 dose. Receptors were obtained from an adult who received the AZD1222 COVID-19 vaccine.

DNA of the CDR3: TGTGCCAGCAGTCTGGGGGCGCGGACTGAAGCTTTCTTT. Translation gives CASSLGARTEAFF. The chain links TRBV27 to TRBJ1-1; D possibly corresponds to TRBD1 (6 bases). Trimming removed 5 bases from V and 5 bases from J, with 12 bases in between. The CDR3 extends over 13 amino acids. CDR1 is MNHEY, CDR2 SMNVEV, per germline (reference sequence).

V usage is TRBV7-6 and J usage is TRBJ1-6; 7 nucleotides match TRBD1. The germline V gene has CDR1 SGHVS and CDR2 FNYEAQ. CDR3 length: 13 amino acids. J gave up 7 bases and V 3 bases, and 0 bases lay outside the gene matches. In nucleotides, the CDR3 is TGTGCCAGCAGCTTGACAGGGAATTCACCCCTCCACTTT. It yields the protein CASSLTGNSPLHF.

The rearrangement joins TRBV7-2 to TRBJ1-2; D gene unclear. Germline V gives CDR1 SGHTA, CDR2 FQGNSA. V was trimmed by 10 bases and J by 8 bases, leaving 20 bases between them. This CDR3 spans 13 amino acids. The CDR3: CATPSRGFKGYTF. The CDR3, as DNA: TGTGCCACCCCTTCACGGGGATTTAAGGGCTACACCTTC.

The V gene is TRBV27, the J gene TRBJ1-2; D is possibly TRBD1 (5 bases). The ends were cut back, 3 bases at V and 2 bases at J, with 13 bases in the middle. Germline CDR1 and CDR2: MNHEY and SMNVEV (reference sequence). CDR3 length: 15 residues. CDR3: CASSLGGLMNYGYTF. DNA for the CDR3: TGTGCCAGCAGTTTGGGGGGTCTGATGAACTATGGCTACACCTTC.